Listed here are 3 T cell receptor beta chains from one sample, sequenced in a study of identifying expanded T cells in peripheral blood. Produced via immunoSEQ multiplex PCR; TCRdb's table is partial and in-frame only. The sample yields 120,000 or so clones, 75% to 90% seen once. Sequencing was performed on blood. These receptors came from a person between 18 and 75 years old in good health.

V gene TRBV19 combines with J gene TRBJ1-5, with D possibly matching TRBD1 (5 bases). CDR3 length: 16 amino acids. CDR1 LNHDA and CDR2 SQIVND come from the germline V gene (reference sequence). Trimming cost V 6 bases and J 0 bases, with 15 bases left between them. The CDR3 sequence: CASRFLWGYSNQPQHF. The CDR3, as DNA: TGTGCCAGTAGGTTCCTCTGGGGCTATAGCAATCAGCCCCAGCATTTT.

This clone was detected once. The rearrangement uses TRBV9 and TRBJ2-7; D uncertain. The CDR3 covers 14 residues. Germline-derived CDR1 and CDR2 are SGDLS and YYNGEE. Deletions cut 3 bases from V and 0 bases from J, with 10 bases between. CDR3 sequence reads: CASSEDGSSYEQYF. Written as DNA, the CDR3 is TGTGCCAGCAGCGAGGACGGATCCTCCTACGAGCAGTACTTC.

The chain has TRBV6-6 and TRBJ1-5; TRBD1 might be the D (5 bases). There are 14 residues in the CDR3. Germline V CDR1 and CDR2: MNHNY, SVGAGI (reference sequence). V was cut by 0 bases and J by 5 bases, with 8 bases left in between. DNA for the CDR3: TGTGCCAGCAGTTACTCGGGGGGGGATCAGCCCCAGCATTTT. This gives the protein CASSYSGGDQPQHF.